These 32 T cell receptor beta chains were all obtained from the same sample, sequenced in a study of T cell responses to AZD1222 COVID-19 vaccine. TCRdb's copy holds only in-frame clones and misses some; the assay was immunoSEQ multiplex PCR. The profile shows 140,000 to 150,000 clones, roughly 92% of them singletons. The sample here was peripheral blood, taken on day 0 of AZD1222 vaccination. All receptors come from an adult in good health.

V gene TRBV27 combines with J gene TRBJ1-5; D is ambiguous. The germline gives CDR1 MNHEY, CDR2 SMNVEV (reference sequence). There are 13 residues in the CDR3. With 4 bases removed from V and 6 bases from J, the gap between germline ends came to 10 bases. The CDR3 is CASSWRAGQPQHF. CDR3 nucleotides: TGTGCCAGCAGTTGGAGGGCGGGTCAGCCCCAGCATTTT.

The J gene is TRBJ1-2, the V gene TRBV25-1; D uncertain. V was shortened by 1 base and J by 1 base, with 10 bases between the two germline ends. Germline-derived CDR1 and CDR2 are MGHDK and SYGVNS. This CDR3 spans 15 amino acids. This CDR3 is CASSESHRVNYGYTF. CDR3 bases: TGTGCCAGCAGTGAATCCCACCGAGTTAACTATGGCTACACCTTC.

The chain has TRBV9 and TRBJ1-2; D is unclear. With 0 bases removed from V and 3 bases from J, the gap between germline ends came to 15 bases. Germline V gene data show CDR1 as SGDLS and CDR2 as YYNGEE. This CDR3 has 16 amino acids. The CDR3 DNA sequence: TGTGCCAGCAGCGTAGGGATTGGCCGGGGAGACTATGGCTACACCTTC. Its protein is CASSVGIGRGDYGYTF.

The chain combines TRBV30 with TRBJ2-4, with D hard to call. The CDR3 length is 16 residues. The ends were cut back, 0 bases at V and 0 bases at J, with 12 bases in the middle. The germline V gene has CDR1 GTSNPN and CDR2 SVGIG (reference sequence). Written as DNA, the CDR3 is TGTGCCTGGAGTGTACATGGGGAACTAGCCAAAAACATTCAGTACTTC. This sequence encodes CAWSVHGELAKNIQYF.

The rearrangement uses TRBV19 and TRBJ2-7; D possibly uses TRBD1 or TRBD2 (5 bases each). The germline gives CDR1 LNHDA, CDR2 SQIVND (reference sequence). The V and J ends lost 1 base and 3 bases respectively, with 10 bases between them. This CDR3 region has 14 residues. The CDR3 sequence is CASSIVGPDYEQYF. The CDR3 nucleotides are TGTGCCAGTAGTATAGTGGGACCTGACTACGAGCAGTACTTC.

In this sample, this clone turned up once. The rearrangement uses TRBV6-5 and TRBJ1-1; TRBD1 aligns across 7 bases. Germline CDR1 MNHEY, CDR2 SVGAGI. Unmatched junction bases numbered 14, after V lost 7 bases and J lost 6 bases. The CDR3 is 15 residues long. The CDR3 reads CASNPQLTGYPEAFF. DNA of the CDR3: TGTGCCAGCAACCCGCAATTGACAGGGTACCCTGAAGCTTTCTTT.

V and J are TRBV5-1 and TRBJ2-2, with 9 bases identical to TRBD1. With V trimmed by 10 bases and J by 1 base, 5 bases remained unmatched. The CDR3 covers 14 residues. The germline V gene has CDR1 SGHRS and CDR2 YFSETQ. The CDR3 spells CACRTGENTGELFF. DNA of the CDR3: TGCGCCTGTCGGACAGGGGAGAACACCGGGGAGCTGTTTTTT.

This rearrangement joins TRBV5-1 to TRBJ1-4, with D perhaps matching TRBD1 (5 bases). The CDR3 consists of 15 residues. V shed 0 bases and J shed 3 bases, with 9 bases lying between them. The germline gives CDR1 SGHRS, CDR2 YFSETQ. The CDR3 sequence is CASSLAQGPNEKLFF. The CDR3 DNA sequence: TGCGCCAGCAGCTTGGCGCAGGGACCTAATGAAAAACTGTTTTTT.

The chain uses TRBV27 and TRBJ2-1; the D is unclear. Germline-derived CDR1 and CDR2 are MNHEY and SMNVEV (reference sequence). The CDR3 length is 13 residues. V lost 5 bases to trimming and J lost 6 bases, with 11 bases between them. In nucleotides, the CDR3 is TGTGCCAGCAGTCCGAGCTTGTCCAATGAGCAGTTCTTC. This encodes CASSPSLSNEQFF.

The chain employs TRBV4-2 and TRBJ1-2; D possibly corresponds to TRBD1 (6 bases). Trimming cost V 4 bases and J 5 bases, with 14 bases left between them. The CDR3 length is 14 residues. CDR1 LGHNA and CDR2 YNFKEQ come from the germline V gene. CDR3 coding DNA: TGTGCCAGCAGCCCTACACAGGGCCAGTATGGCTACACCTTC. This translates into CASSPTQGQYGYTF.

This chain uses TRBV5-5 with TRBJ1-3, with a tentative D call TRBD1 (5 bases). CDR1 is SGHKS, CDR2 YYEKEE, per germline (reference sequence). Trimming left V 4 bases short and J 4 bases short, with 6 bases between. This CDR3 has 12 amino acids. DNA of the CDR3: TGTGCCAGCAGCCGGGACGGAAACACCATATATTTT. Amino acid sequence: CASSRDGNTIYF.

The rearrangement uses TRBV6-4 and TRBJ2-1; 14 bases map to TRBD2. Germline loops: CDR1 MRHNA, CDR2 SNTAGT. V dropped 3 bases and J dropped 6; count of bases not matched to a gene: 1. The CDR3 runs 15 residues. The CDR3 loop reads CASSEGTSGSNEQFF. Written as DNA, the CDR3 is TGTGCCAGCAGTGAGGGGACTAGCGGGAGCAATGAGCAGTTCTTC.

The gene calls are TRBV21-1 and TRBJ2-7. TRBV21-1 is flagged as a pseudogene. The CDR3 consists of 13 residues. The CDR3 nucleotides read TGTGCCAGCAGCACCCGATCCTCCTACGAGCAGTACTTC. It is translated as CASSTRSSYEQYF.

J is TRBJ2-7 and V is TRBV14; 12 positions match TRBD2. This CDR3 is built from 19 residues. V lost 0 bases and J lost 5; bases outside the gene matches: 14. The germline V gene has CDR1 SGHDN and CDR2 FVKESK. The CDR3 protein is CASSQEASGRADVRHEQYF. The CDR3 nucleotides are TGTGCCAGCAGCCAAGAGGCTAGCGGGAGGGCCGATGTACGGCACGAGCAGTACTTC. Based on the CDR3 plus reference TRBV14 and TRBJ2-7, the full variable domain is EAGVTQFPSHSVIEKGQTVTLRCDPISGHDNLYWYRRVMGKEIKFLLHFVKESKQDESGMPNNRFLAERTGGTYSTLKVQPAELEDSGVYFCASSQEASGRADVRHEQYFGPGTRLTVT.

The chain has TRBV7-9 and TRBJ2-5; TRBD2 is a possible D gene (5 bases). V lost 4 bases to trimming and J lost 2 bases, with 14 bases between them. The CDR3 sequence is 15 residues long. Germline CDR1 SEHNR, CDR2 FQNEAQ (reference sequence). The CDR3 nucleotides are TGTGCCAGCAGCTCGAGTGGCAGCGGTCAAGAGACCCAGTACTTC. Encoded protein: CASSSSGSGQETQYF.

The chain couples TRBV27 to TRBJ2-1; D is unclear. This CDR3 is built from 12 residues. Germline V gene lookup returns CDR1 MNHEY and CDR2 SMNVEV (reference sequence). The V and J ends lost 3 bases and 6 bases respectively, with 6 bases between them. The CDR3 DNA reads TGTGCCAGCAGTTTGAGCGCCAATGAGCAGTTCTTC. It translates to CASSLSANEQFF.

The chain has TRBV10-3 and TRBJ1-2; TRBD1 matches at 10 bases. CDR3 size: 16 residues. CDR1 is ENHRY, CDR2 SYGVKD, per germline. J was trimmed by 0 bases and V by 2 bases; bases with no gene match: 3. The CDR3 DNA follows: TGTGCCATCAGTGAGAGGGACAGGGGCGCTAACTATGGCTACACCTTC. Protein sequence: CAISERDRGANYGYTF.

V gene TRBV7-2 combines with J gene TRBJ1-2, with D uncertain. This CDR3 comprises 16 residues. The V gene lost 1 base and the J gene lost 3 bases, with 15 bases spanning the gap. Per germline, CDR1 SGHTA and CDR2 FQGNSA. DNA for the CDR3: TGTGCCAGCAGCTTAGATATCTGGCAGGACTACTATGGCTACACCTTC. Protein product: CASSLDIWQDYYGYTF.

The gene calls are TRBV29-1 and TRBJ1-2, with D possibly matching TRBD1 (6 bases). CDR3 length equals 15 residues. Trimming took off 6 bases at V and 10 bases at J, with 27 bases between the two ends. Germline V gene data show CDR1 as SQVTM and CDR2 as ANQGSEA. The CDR3 reads CSVANQMGTLGDYTF. The CDR3 region has the DNA TGCAGCGTCGCTAATCAGATGGGGACACTGGGCGACTACACCTTC.

This clone was seen once. The V call is TRBV5-1, the J call TRBJ2-2; no reliable D call. This CDR3 comprises 14 residues. Trimming took off 3 bases at V and 4 bases at J, with 10 bases between the two ends. In germline, CDR1 is SGHRS, CDR2 YFSETQ. CDR3 sequence reads: CASSSTTATGELFF. The CDR3 nucleotides read TGCGCCAGCAGCTCTACTACGGCCACCGGGGAGCTGTTTTTT.

The rearrangement joins TRBV10-3 to TRBJ2-7; the D gene is possibly TRBD2 (6 bases). V was clipped by 6 bases and J by 0 bases, with 9 bases between them. The CDR3 has 13 residues. Per the germline V gene, CDR1 is ENHRY and CDR2 is SYGVKD. The DNA of the CDR3 is TGTGCCATCAGGGCTAGCGACTCCTACGAGCAGTACTTC. It encodes CAIRASDSYEQYF.

The genes are TRBV19 and TRBJ2-7; D tentatively fits TRBD1 or TRBD2 (8 bases each). Trimming pared 5 bases from V and 6 bases from J, leaving 26 bases between. CDR3 length: 17 residues. Germline V gene lookup returns CDR1 LNHDA and CDR2 SQIVND (reference sequence). The CDR3 region has the DNA TGTGCCAGTAGTTCCGACCGCGACAGGGGCCGGGGGGGCGAGCAGTACTTC. Protein product: CASSSDRDRGRGGEQYF.

This clone came up once. The rearrangement uses TRBV7-2 and TRBJ2-7; D is undetermined. Germline assignment: CDR1 SGHTA and CDR2 FQGNSA. The germline V and J ends were trimmed by 5 bases and 0 bases, with 14 bases remaining between them. The CDR3 has 15 amino acids. CDR3 DNA sequence: TGTGCCAGCAGCCCCGCTGGGAAAGTCTCCTACGAGCAGTACTTC. This codes for CASSPAGKVSYEQYF.

This clone showed up just once. The V gene is TRBV19, the J gene TRBJ2-2, with D tentatively TRBD1 (5 bases). V was pared by 3 bases and J by 5 bases, with 10 bases between. This CDR3 has 14 amino acids. In germline, CDR1 is LNHDA, CDR2 SQIVND (reference sequence). CDR3 bases: TGTGCCAGTAGTATTTCGACAGTTACCGGGGAGCTGTTTTTT. Translated, it gives CASSISTVTGELFF.

The chain recombines TRBV7-2 with TRBJ2-1; 14 bases fit TRBD2. J was trimmed by 4 bases and V by 5 bases; bases with no gene match: 10. Per germline, CDR1 SGHTA and CDR2 FQGNSA. This CDR3 is 18 amino acids long. The DNA for the CDR3 is TGTGCCAGCAGCACCGAGGGGAGACTAGCGGGAGGGTACAATGAGCAGTTCTTC. It is translated as CASSTEGRLAGGYNEQFF.

This clone appeared a single time. The V gene is TRBV5-5, the J gene TRBJ1-2; the D is unclear. Per the germline V gene, CDR1 is SGHKS and CDR2 is YYEKEE (reference sequence). The germline V and J ends were trimmed by 0 bases and 0 bases, with 9 bases remaining between them. CDR3 length: 15 amino acids. CDR3 sequence: CASSLAVTSNYGYTF. The CDR3 DNA follows: TGTGCCAGCAGCTTGGCAGTTACTTCTAACTATGGCTACACCTTC.

This clone was observed a single time. The V gene is TRBV25-1, the J gene TRBJ1-5, with 8 bases matching TRBD1. V was pared by 5 bases and J by 3 bases, with 6 bases of the junction left unmatched. CDR1 and CDR2 from the germline V gene are MGHDK and SYGVNS. This CDR3 spans 15 amino acids. The CDR3 DNA reads as TGTGCCAGCAGTTCCGCAGGGGGCCCCAATCAGCCCCAGCATTTT. Protein product: CASSSAGGPNQPQHF.

The V and J genes are TRBV6-5 and TRBJ2-7; D is unresolved. V was cut by 5 bases and J by 2 bases, with 7 bases left in between. CDR1 and CDR2 from the germline V gene are MNHEY and SVGAGI. This CDR3 is built from 12 residues. CDR3 sequence: CASSRDAYEQYF. CDR3 nucleotide sequence: TGTGCCAGCAGTCGCGACGCCTACGAGCAGTACTTC.

This clone has only a few counts. This chain uses TRBV7-7 with TRBJ2-2, with D perhaps matching TRBD1 or TRBD2 (5 bases each). Germline V gene lookup returns CDR1 SSHAT and CDR2 FNYEAQ (reference sequence). The CDR3 is 15 residues long. Trimming left V 5 bases short and J 3 bases short, with 13 bases between. The CDR3 DNA sequence: TGTGCCAGCAGCCCAGCCGTGGGGGACACCGGGGAGCTGTTTTTT. This gives the protein CASSPAVGDTGELFF.

V and J are TRBV6-4 and TRBJ1-1, with 7 bases that match TRBD1. CDR1 and CDR2 (germline): MRHNA, SNTAGT. The CDR3 runs to 13 residues. Unmatched junction bases numbered 5, after V lost 4 bases and J lost 6 bases. DNA of the CDR3: TGTGCCAGCAGTGCGACAGGGACGGCTGAAGCTTTCTTT. It yields the protein CASSATGTAEAFF.

The V gene is TRBV24-1, the J gene TRBJ2-1, with D possibly being TRBD2 (6 bases). Germline V gene sequence: CDR1 KGHDR, CDR2 SFDVKD. The V gene lost 8 bases and the J gene lost 5 bases, with 9 bases spanning the gap. The CDR3 length is 12 residues. In DNA, the CDR3 is TGTGCCACCAAGGGACTTAACAATGAGCAGTTCTTC. Its translation: CATKGLNNEQFF.

DNA of the CDR3: TGTGCCAGCAGCTTGAGCGGGACTAGCGGTGACATTCAGTACTTC. Protein product: CASSLSGTSGDIQYF. The chain uses TRBV5-6 and TRBJ2-4, with 11 bases aligning to TRBD2. This CDR3 region has 15 residues. Germline CDR1 and CDR2: SGHDT and YYEEEE. V lost 1 base, J lost 8 bases, and 5 bases stayed unmatched.